A selection of T cell receptor beta chains follows, all from one sample in a study of blood T cell repertoires in COVID-19. Sequencing used immunoSEQ multiplex PCR; TCRdb keeps in-frame clones, though not all of them. This table has roughly 290,000 clones, approximately 84% appearing once. The sample comprised peripheral blood. All receptors come from a person between 65 and 79 years old with COVID-19, enrolled during active disease. Each CDR3 is given with its conserved first and last residue. Each record gives: clone size, J gene, D gene, V gene, CDR3 DNA, CDR3 protein. D genes are given only for firm matches. Expanded clones get a size class; other rows say once, few or many, or leave the size out.

-	TRBJ2-5	-	TRBV2	TGTGCCAGCAGTGTTAGGGGTGCGGAGACCCAGTACTTC	CASSVRGAETQYF
-	TRBJ2-1	-	TRBV9	TGTGCCAGCAGCGTAGCGTCTAGCGTCTCTGAGCAGTTCTTC	CASSVASSVSEQFF
once	TRBJ2-5	TRBD2	TRBV6-2/TRBV6-3	TGTGCCAGCAGTCAAGGGCTAGCGGGAGGGTCGCAAGAGACCCAGTACTTC	CASSQGLAGGSQETQYF
-	TRBJ2-1	-	TRBV2	TGTGCCAGCACTCGTGAAGTGCTAGATCAGTTCTTC	CASTREVLDQFF
-	TRBJ2-7	-	TRBV7-2	TGTGCCAGCAGCCTACCCTCCTACGAGCAGTACTTC	CASSLPSYEQYF
once	TRBJ1-1	-	TRBV19	TGTGCCAGTAGTACGACAGGTAACACTGAAGCTTTCTTT	CASSTTGNTEAFF
-	TRBJ2-7	-	TRBV6-5	TGTGCCAGCGTACGGTTAGGGGGTTACGAGCAGTACTTC	CASVRLGGYEQYF
once	TRBJ2-3	-	TRBV27	TGTGCCAGCAGTGCAGGTTCTAGCACAGATACGCAGTATTTT	CASSAGSSTDTQYF
-	TRBJ1-5	-	TRBV28	TGTGCCAGCAGTTTAACAGGGATGGGCAATCAGCCCCAGCATTTT	CASSLTGMGNQPQHF
few	TRBJ2-7	-	TRBV7-2	TGTGCCAGCAGCTTAAGTAACAGGGCCTACGAGCAGTACTTC	CASSLSNRAYEQYF
-	TRBJ2-5	-	TRBV23-1	TGCGCCAGCAAACCGGGACACAATCGAGGGAGTCAAGAGACCCAGTACTTC	CASKPGHNRGSQETQYF
-	TRBJ2-7	-	TRBV4-1	TGCGCCAGCAGCCTCCCCTCGGGCGGGATTACCTACGAGCAGTACTTC	CASSLPSGGITYEQYF
-	TRBJ2-7	TRBD1	TRBV7-2	TGTGCCAGCAGCGGAGGGACAGGGGAACGCGACGAGCAGTACTTC	CASSGGTGERDEQYF
-	TRBJ1-1	-	TRBV13	TGTGCCAGCAGCACAGGACATTCGAGTAGTGAAGCTTTCTTT	CASSTGHSSSEAFF
-	TRBJ1-6	-	TRBV19	TGTGCCAGTAGTCCAAGGAGGGAGGGCGCACCCCTCCACTTT	CASSPRREGAPLHF
-	TRBJ1-5	TRBD1	TRBV27	TGTGCCAGCAGCCAGGGACAGCCTGGTCAGCCCCAGCATTTT	CASSQGQPGQPQHF
-	TRBJ2-2	-	TRBV28	TGTGCCAGCAGTTTAGGGCAGGGCGCGAACACCGGGGAGCTGTTTTTT	CASSLGQGANTGELFF
-	TRBJ1-5	TRBD1	TRBV3-1/TRBV3-2	TGTGCCAGCAGTTCGGGACAGACTAATCAGCCCCAGCATTTT	CASSSGQTNQPQHF
once	TRBJ2-5	TRBD2	TRBV2	TGTGCCAGCAAACCCGCGGGAGTAATTTGGGCAGAGACCCAGTACTTC	CASKPAGVIWAETQYF
few	TRBJ2-7	-	TRBV19	TGTGCCAGTAGTATCCAGGGGGGCGAAAACGAGCAGTACTTC	CASSIQGGENEQYF
-	TRBJ1-2	-	TRBV3-1/TRBV3-2	TGTGCCAGCAGCCAAGATTTGGCGGCGGTAAGGGGTGGCTACACCTTC	CASSQDLAAVRGGYTF
-	TRBJ1-2	-	TRBV23-1	TGCGCCAGCAGTCAAACACGGCCGCGGGGGAGTTCGGATGGCTACACCTTC	CASSQTRPRGSSDGYTF
-	TRBJ2-3	TRBD2	TRBV5-1	TGCGCCACCCAAGTGGCTAGCGGGAGGACAGATACGCAGTATTTT	CATQVASGRTDTQYF
few	TRBJ2-1	TRBD1	TRBV19	TGTGCCAGTAGCCACACAAGGGGACAGGGAGCCCACCCCTCCTACAATGAGCAGTTCTTC	CASSHTRGQGAHPSYNEQFF
once	TRBJ1-4	TRBD1	TRBV10-3	TGTGCCATCAGTGGGGGACAGGGGGCGTCTAATGAAAAACTGTTTTTT	CAISGGQGASNEKLFF
-	TRBJ2-1	-	TRBV29-1	TGCAGCGTTGAAGGGGGGCCTGCCGGGGCCTACAATGAGCAGTTCTTC	CSVEGGPAGAYNEQFF
-	TRBJ2-5	-	TRBV7-9	TGTGCCAGCAGCTTTCGAAGGGGTCTGGAAGAGACCCAGTACTTC	CASSFRRGLEETQYF
-	TRBJ2-1	TRBD1	TRBV24-1	TGTGCCACCAGTGGACCAGGGGGCAATGAGCAGTTCTTC	CATSGPGGNEQFF
-	TRBJ2-1	TRBD2	TRBV7-3	TGTGCCAGCAGCCTAGGACTAGCGGGCTTCAATGAGCAGTTCTTC	CASSLGLAGFNEQFF
-	TRBJ2-1	TRBD2	TRBV7-2	TGTGCCAGCAGACTTAAGGCCTGGACTAGCGGTACGGTTGAGCAGTTCTTC	CASRLKAWTSGTVEQFF
-	TRBJ2-3	-	TRBV5-1	TGCGCCAGCAGCTTGGATCCGGTGGGGGGTGCACAGTATTTT	CASSLDPVGGAQYF
-	TRBJ2-2	TRBD1	TRBV9	TGTGCCAGCTCACAGGGGGCCGGGGAGCTGTTTTTT	CASSQGAGELFF